The sequence of this T cell receptor beta chain was determined in a study of T cell responses to AZD1222 COVID-19 vaccine. General study points: Spike-specific TCRs gained breadth and depth after people received two AZD1222 doses. Donors were largely white British and mainly female; clonal diversity was possibly underestimated. Across spike, vaccine-associated CD4 TCRs were found, dominant at 160-218 and 743-854. Samples come after the peak T cell response, not at day 14.

Germline V gene lookup returns CDR1 SGHTA and CDR2 FQGTGA. The CDR3 runs 17 residues. The V end lost 5 bases, the J end lost 0 bases, and 19 bases lay between the germline ends. In the case of this clone: Its antigen is unidentified.

The repertoire was sequenced with immunoSEQ multiplex PCR; TCRdb's copy has only in-frame clones and lacks some. The sample holds 90,000 to 150,000 clones, roughly nine tenths seen once. The V and J genes are TRBV7-3 and TRBJ1-1; perhaps TRBD1 as D (6 bases). The source material was peripheral blood, sampled on day 0 of AZD1222 vaccination. The sequence came from an adult in good health. CDR3 sequence (DNA): TGTGCCAGCAGCCGAAAAAAAACACAGGGACTGAACACTGAAGCTTTCTTT. This gives the protein CASSRKKTQGLNTEAFF.